The clone carrying this T cell receptor beta chain showed up just once. Its specificity is not known. The sample is drawn from a study of CD8+ T cells in alopecia areata. Study details: Twice daily, treated patients received 5 to 10 mg of oral tofacitinib.

Reverse transcribed after extraction, RNA yielded cDNA as the sequencing template. Sequencing was performed with immunoSEQ multiplex PCR; in TCRdb, only in-frame clones are kept and a portion is missing. The repertoire holds under 250,000 clones, with 57% as singletons. The CDR3 is 14 amino acids. Germline CDR1 and CDR2: SGHRS and YFSETQ. Trimming cost V 2 bases and J 9 bases; bases outside gene matches: 7. Study-wide points: Higher clonality and more expanded CD8+ clones appeared in lesional than normal scalp. When scalp samples are sequenced, resident alphabeta T cells of normal skin are also captured. Whereas mice showed it more clearly, TCR sharing across patients was murkier, possibly because of HLA.

This TCR came from a human donor with alopecia areata. Sequences were derived from CD4+ T cells sorted from blood, sampled at week 0. The V call is TRBV5-1, the J call TRBJ2-7, with 11 nucleotides matching TRBD1. Here the CDR3 reads CASSFGQGARRQYF. In DNA form, the CDR3 reads TGCGCCAGCAGCTTCGGACAGGGGGCTCGACGGCAGTACTTC.